The 24 T cell receptor beta chains reported below all come from one sample, sequenced in a study of blood T cell repertoires in COVID-19. The repertoire was sequenced with immunoSEQ multiplex PCR; TCRdb's copy has only in-frame clones and lacks some. The repertoire holds 130,000 to 150,000 clones, with about 91% as singletons. Sequenced input: peripheral blood. The receptors were gathered from a woman aged 45-65 years with acute or convalescent COVID-19.

This chain joins TRBV29-1 and TRBJ2-6; D may be TRBD2 (6 bases). The CDR3 length is 15 residues. V gave up 3 bases and J gave up 0 bases, with 9 bases separating them. CDR1 is SQVTM and CDR2 is ANQGSEA in the germline V gene. CDR3 DNA: TGCAGCGTTGACGGGGGAATCTCTGGGGCCAACGTCCTGACTTTC. It codes for CSVDGGISGANVLTF.

This chain uses TRBV9 with TRBJ2-3; 10 bases fit TRBD1. Germline-derived CDR1 and CDR2 are SGDLS and YYNGEE. This CDR3 is built from 17 residues. V lost 4 bases to trimming and J lost 2 bases; unmatched junction nucleotides: 10. CDR3: CASSSGTGAFSTDTQYF. CDR3 sequence (DNA): TGTGCCAGCAGCTCGGGGACAGGGGCTTTCTCCACAGATACGCAGTATTTT.

J is TRBJ1-2 and V is TRBV7-3, with D tentatively TRBD1 (5 bases). The CDR3 contains 17 residues. Germline V gene lookup returns CDR1 SGHTA and CDR2 FQGTGA. Trimming left V 0 bases short and J 4 bases short, with 18 bases between. The CDR3 DNA sequence: TGTGCCAGCAGCTTAACGGGTTCCCAGGGAGGCAGCTATGGCTACACCTTC. It specifies CASSLTGSQGGSYGYTF. Supplemented by reference TRBV7-3 and TRBJ1-2, the full variable domain reads GAGVSQTPSNKVTEKGKYVELRCDPISGHTALYWYRQSLGQGPEFLIYFQGTGAADDSGLPNDRFFAVRPEGSVSTLKIQRTERGDSAVYLCASSLTGSQGGSYGYTFGSGTRLTVV.

The J gene is TRBJ2-7, the V gene TRBV10-3, with D tentatively TRBD1 (6 bases). The germline CDR1 and CDR2 sequences are ENHRY and SYGVKD. The ends were cut back, 5 bases at V and 0 bases at J, with 20 bases in the middle. The CDR3 is 17 residues long. DNA for the CDR3: TGTGCCATCAGTACCGGGACAAGGGCCCCTAGCTCCTACGAGCAGTACTTC. Its translation: CAISTGTRAPSSYEQYF.

The chain employs TRBV4-1 and TRBJ1-3; D perhaps matches TRBD1 (5 bases). CDR1 and CDR2 (germline): MGHRA, YSYEKL. This CDR3 region has 16 residues. V was pared by 0 bases and J by 2 bases, with 11 bases between. The CDR3 DNA reads TGCGCCAGCAGCCAAGAATCTAAGACAGCTGGAAACACCATATATTTT. Encoded protein: CASSQESKTAGNTIYF.

The chain uses TRBV24-1 and TRBJ1-1, with 8 bases lining up with TRBD1. The CDR3 totals 13 residues. The germline V gene has CDR1 KGHDR and CDR2 SFDVKD. J gave up 1 base and V 9 bases, and 3 bases lay outside the gene matches. In DNA form, the CDR3 reads TGTGCCACCGGGGACAGGAAGAACACTGAAGCTTTCTTT. Its protein is CATGDRKNTEAFF.

CDR3 region: CRDRDRDGYTF. The CDR3, as DNA: TGCAGAGACCGGGACAGGGATGGCTACACCTTC. The chain couples TRBV20-1 to TRBJ1-2; the match to TRBD1 covers 9 bases. CDR3 length equals 11 residues. Germline-derived CDR1 and CDR2 are DFQATT and SNEGSKA (reference sequence).

Only one count was recorded for this clone. The rearrangement uses TRBV28 and TRBJ2-3; a weak D match, TRBD1 (5 bases). The V end was cut by 5 bases, the J end by 2 bases, with 11 bases between. Germline V gives CDR1 MDHEN, CDR2 SYDVKM. The CDR3 contains 14 residues. The CDR3 sequence is CASSNQGLTDTQYF. CDR3 sequence (DNA): TGTGCCAGCAGTAATCAGGGCCTCACAGATACGCAGTATTTT.

The chain links TRBV6-1 to TRBJ1-5; maybe TRBD1 (5 bases). Germline V gene data show CDR1 as MNHNS and CDR2 as SASEGT. CDR3 length: 15 residues. V was cut by 2 bases and J by 3 bases, with 11 bases left in between. The CDR3: CASSEMVRDNQPQHF. For the CDR3, the DNA is TGTGCCAGCAGTGAAATGGTCAGGGACAATCAGCCCCAGCATTTT.

This clone was seen a handful of times. The V call is TRBV18, the J call TRBJ2-7; TRBD2 matches at 12 bases. Germline V gene data show CDR1 as KGHSH and CDR2 as LQKENI. Germline trimming cut 3 bases from V and 6 bases from J; bases unmatched to any gene: 3. The CDR3 loop spans 14 amino acids. In nucleotides, the CDR3 is TGTGCCAGCTCACCTCTAGCGGGAGGGTCCGAGCAGTACTTC. Its translation is CASSPLAGGSEQYF.

The chain couples TRBV27 to TRBJ1-2, with 8 bases aligning to TRBD1. The germline CDR1 and CDR2 sequences are MNHEY and SMNVEV (reference sequence). J was trimmed by 0 bases and V by 5 bases; bases with no gene match: 5. This CDR3 region has 15 residues. CDR3 nucleotide sequence: TGTGCCAGCAGTCCCGACAGGGGATCTAACTATGGCTACACCTTC. This gives the protein CASSPDRGSNYGYTF.

The rearrangement links TRBV24-1 to TRBJ1-2; D not resolved. Between the trimmed V and J ends, which lost 4 bases and 2 bases, there was a span of 4 bases. This CDR3 comprises 12 residues. Germline V gene data show CDR1 as KGHDR and CDR2 as SFDVKD. CDR3 bases: TGTGCCACCAGTGACCCGAACTATGGCTACACCTTC. It translates to CATSDPNYGYTF.

The rearrangement uses TRBV19 and TRBJ2-1, with D perhaps matching TRBD2 (6 bases). The CDR3 covers 18 residues. Germline CDR1 is LNHDA and CDR2 is SQIVND (reference sequence). V shed 8 bases and J shed 2 bases, with 25 bases lying between them. The CDR3 is CASLGTSTGRLAYNEQFF. Here the CDR3 DNA reads TGTGCCAGTCTGGGGACTTCGACGGGTCGCCTTGCCTACAATGAGCAGTTCTTC.

The genes are TRBV28 and TRBJ2-3, with a possible D match to TRBD2 (7 bases). CDR3 length: 16 residues. The germline V gene encodes CDR1 MDHEN and CDR2 SYDVKM. V was clipped by 1 base and J by 5 bases, with 16 bases between them. In nucleotides, the CDR3 is TGTGCCAGCAGTTTATTTGCGAGGGGAGGGGGAGATACGCAGTATTTT. It is translated as CASSLFARGGGDTQYF.

V is TRBV5-1 and J is TRBJ2-6, with D possibly matching TRBD1 (6 bases). Per germline, CDR1 SGHRS and CDR2 YFSETQ. CDR3 length equals 20 residues. The germline V and J ends were trimmed by 4 bases and 0 bases, with 23 bases remaining between them. The CDR3 bases are TGCGCCAGCAGCACAGGACAGCTTTACGATCTTCTCTCTGGGGCCAACGTCCTGACTTTC. Translated: CASSTGQLYDLLSGANVLTF.

The genes are TRBV5-1 and TRBJ1-2; D is undetermined. Per the germline V gene, CDR1 is SGHRS and CDR2 is YFSETQ. The ends were cut back, 6 bases at V and 6 bases at J, with 15 bases in the middle. CDR3 length: 13 amino acids. CDR3 DNA: TGCGCCAGCATGTCAACATCGGAGAATGGCTACACCTTC. Residues: CASMSTSENGYTF.

The chain carries TRBV5-6 and TRBJ1-4; D is unresolved. Per germline, CDR1 SGHDT and CDR2 YYEEEE. The CDR3 covers 14 residues. V was shortened by 1 base and J by 8 bases, with 12 bases between the two germline ends. The CDR3 DNA reads TGTGCCAGCAGCTTGCTGGGCGCAGGCGAAAAACTGTTTTTT. As protein: CASSLLGAGEKLFF.

This sequence joins TRBV12-5 and TRBJ2-4; perhaps TRBD2 as D (7 bases). Trimming removed 6 bases at V and 9 bases at J, with 21 bases between. The CDR3 totals 15 residues. The germline V gene encodes CDR1 LGHNT and CDR2 FRNRAP. The CDR3 DNA follows: TGTGCTAGTGGCCAAAGGGGAGGGGGAGTAAGCATTCAGTACTTC. It codes for CASGQRGGGVSIQYF.

Of note for this clone: This clone may be a read error of a much larger clone one base away. This chain connects TRBV27 to TRBJ1-5; 9 bases align to TRBD1. From germline, CDR1 is MNHEY and CDR2 SMNVEV (reference sequence). CDR3 size: 13 residues. With V trimmed by 5 bases and J by 4 bases, 0 bases remained unmatched. CDR3 in DNA: TGTGCCAGCAGTGGGACAGGGAATCAGCCCCAGCATTTT. Translating gives CASSGTGNQPQHF.

The chain links TRBV5-1 to TRBJ2-2; D is uncertain. V was trimmed by 1 base and J by 1 base, leaving 8 bases between them. Germline V gives CDR1 SGHRS, CDR2 YFSETQ. The CDR3 spans 15 residues. DNA of the CDR3: TGCGCCAGCAGCTTGAGCGACTTGAACACCGGGGAGCTGTTTTTT. Translated, it gives CASSLSDLNTGELFF.

The CDR3 coding sequence is TGTGCCAGCAGCTTCGATGAAAAACTGTTTTTT. Translated: CASSFDEKLFF. V usage is TRBV5-4 and J usage is TRBJ1-4; D call uncertain. With 2 bases removed from V and 6 bases from J, the gap between germline ends came to 2 bases. This CDR3 spans 11 amino acids. Germline V gene sequence: CDR1 SGHNT, CDR2 YYREEE (reference sequence).

The rearrangement joins TRBV7-3 to TRBJ2-5; 9 bases line up with TRBD2. The CDR3 is 14 amino acids. Germline V gene data show CDR1 as SGHTA and CDR2 as FQGTGA. V shed 5 bases, J shed 4 bases, and the junction held 5 bases outside the gene matches. CDR3 nucleotide sequence: TGTGCCAGCAGCCCGGAGGGACTAGCAGAGACCCAGTACTTC. It codes for CASSPEGLAETQYF.

This clone turned up a few times. The CDR3 is CASSSAGTANYGYTF. The DNA of the CDR3 is TGTGCCAGCAGCTCAGCCGGGACAGCTAACTATGGCTACACCTTC. The chain employs TRBV5-5 and TRBJ1-2; 7 bases are shared with TRBD1. The CDR3 extends over 15 amino acids. Germline V gives CDR1 SGHKS, CDR2 YYEKEE (reference sequence). The J segment lost 0 bases and the V segment lost 3 bases, leaving 5 bases of the junction unmatched. The full variable domain, rest sourced from reference TRBV5-5 and TRBJ1-2, is DAGVTQSPTHLIKTRGQQVTLRCSPISGHKSVSWYQQVLGQGPQFIFQYYEKEERGRGNFPDRFSARQFPNYSSELNVNALLLGDSALYLCASSSAGTANYGYTFGSGTRLTVV.

V gene TRBV2 combines with J gene TRBJ2-7; 10 nucleotides align to TRBD2. The CDR3 spans 14 residues. Germline V lookup: CDR1 SNHLY, CDR2 FYNNEI. Trimming took 4 bases from V and 7 from J; bases not matched to a gene: 7. This chain's CDR3 is CASSVASGSVEQYF. The DNA for the CDR3 is TGTGCCAGCAGTGTGGCTAGCGGGAGCGTAGAGCAGTACTTC.